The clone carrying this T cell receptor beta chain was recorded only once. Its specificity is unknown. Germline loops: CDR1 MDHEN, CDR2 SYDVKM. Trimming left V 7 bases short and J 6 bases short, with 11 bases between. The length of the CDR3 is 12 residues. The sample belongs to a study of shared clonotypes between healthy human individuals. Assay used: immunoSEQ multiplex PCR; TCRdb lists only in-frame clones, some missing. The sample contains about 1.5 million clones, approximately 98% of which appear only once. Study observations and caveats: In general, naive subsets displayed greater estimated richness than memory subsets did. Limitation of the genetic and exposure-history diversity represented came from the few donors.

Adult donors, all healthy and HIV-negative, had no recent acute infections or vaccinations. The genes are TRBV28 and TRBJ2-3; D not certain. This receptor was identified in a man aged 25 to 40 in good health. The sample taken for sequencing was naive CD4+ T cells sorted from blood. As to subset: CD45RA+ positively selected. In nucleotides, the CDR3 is TGTGCCAGCACCACGTCCGGGGATACGCAGTATTTT. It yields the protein CASTTSGDTQYF.